A single T cell receptor beta chain is shown here with its context. After removal of 3 bases from V and 3 bases from J, the junction contained 9 bases not matched to a gene. Germline V gives CDR1 SGHNT, CDR2 YYREEE (reference sequence). The CDR3 has 16 residues. The data were obtained in a study of blood T cell repertoires in COVID-19. For the study at large: From the United States, Italy and Spain came samples of acute and convalescent COVID-19.

Assay used: immunoSEQ multiplex PCR; TCRdb lists only in-frame clones, some missing. The repertoire has hundreds of thousands of clones, 88% of them found once; the top ten carry 7.3%. The rearrangement joins TRBV5-4 to TRBJ2-3, with 8 bases fitting TRBD2. Sequencing input: peripheral blood. The sequence was collected from a woman in her 70s with COVID-19, enrolled during active disease. This CDR3 is CASSSDSGGLTDTQYF. In nucleotides, the CDR3 is TGTGCCAGCAGCTCCGATTCGGGGGGGTTGACAGATACGCAGTATTTT.